The 11 T cell receptor beta chains presented below share a single source sample, sequenced in a study of shared clonotypes between healthy human individuals. CD45RO-negative CD8 cells positively selected for CCR7 made up the naive population, which excluded terminally differentiated effector memory CD45RA+ cells. The method was immunoSEQ multiplex PCR; TCRdb's version includes in-frame clones alone and lacks a portion of them. The table includes about 2.1 million clones, around 93% detected once. The sequenced sample consisted of naive CD8+ T cells from PBMCs. These receptors were collected from a young man in good health. Some clones in this sample may be carry-over from other donors' samples.

This chain links TRBV2 with TRBJ2-2; no clear D gene. The V gene lost 3 bases and the J gene lost 7 bases, with 6 bases spanning the gap. Germline V lookup: CDR1 SNHLY, CDR2 FYNNEI. There are 12 residues in the CDR3. The CDR3 protein is CASSEPGGELFF. The DNA of the CDR3 is TGTGCCAGCAGTGAGCCGGGCGGGGAGCTGTTTTTT.

This clone has just one count. This chain uses TRBV5-6 with TRBJ2-7; TRBD1 agrees at 7 bases. This CDR3 has 13 amino acids. The junction had 3 bases not matched to a gene; V was cut back by 6 bases and J by 0 bases. Germline V lookup: CDR1 SGHDT, CDR2 YYEEEE. CDR3 amino acids: CASKGDSSYEQYF. In DNA, the CDR3 is TGTGCCAGCAAGGGGGACAGCTCCTACGAGCAGTACTTC.

The chain recombines TRBV25-1 with TRBJ2-1, with a weak D call TRBD2 (6 bases). The CDR3 contains 15 residues. Germline CDR1 and CDR2: MGHDK and SYGVNS. The germline V and J ends were trimmed by 4 bases and 4 bases, with 14 bases remaining between them. The CDR3 DNA sequence: TGTGCCAGCAGTGTTGGAACGGGGGTATACAATGAGCAGTTCTTC. Protein: CASSVGTGVYNEQFF.

The rearrangement links TRBV5-4 to TRBJ2-7; TRBD2 matches at 11 bases. The ends lost 5 bases at V and 6 bases at J; junction bases unmatched: 16. The germline V gene encodes CDR1 SGHNT and CDR2 YYREEE (reference sequence). This CDR3 spans 17 amino acids. The CDR3: CASSRLAGGPVGVEQYF. In nucleotides, the CDR3 is TGTGCCAGCAGTCGGTTAGCGGGAGGGCCGGTCGGGGTCGAGCAGTACTTC.

This chain links TRBV13 with TRBJ1-2; 10 bases match TRBD1. The CDR3 sequence is 16 residues long. Losses at the gene ends were 0 bases for V and 7 bases for J; bases not matched to a gene: 8. Germline V gene data show CDR1 as PRHDT and CDR2 as FYEKMQ (reference sequence). CDR3 DNA: TGTGCCAGCAGCTTAGGCCTTAAGGGACAGGGGTTTGGCTACACCTTC. Protein product: CASSLGLKGQGFGYTF.

On this clone: At the DNA level, this CDR3 is encoded by other sequences in the same sample as well. The rearrangement links TRBV27 to TRBJ1-1; TRBD1 agrees at 7 bases. This CDR3 contains 14 residues. J was trimmed by 1 base and V by 3 bases; bases with no gene match: 2. Germline CDR1 is MNHEY and CDR2 is SMNVEV (reference sequence). The CDR3: CASSFRDRNTEAFF. The CDR3 nucleotides are TGTGCCAGCAGTTTTCGGGACAGGAACACTGAAGCTTTCTTT.

V usage is TRBV30 and J usage is TRBJ2-1; D not resolved. Trimming took off 2 bases at V and 4 bases at J, with 9 bases between the two ends. Germline CDR1 and CDR2: GTSNPN and SVGIG (reference sequence). The CDR3 sequence is 13 residues long. CDR3 sequence reads: CAWSYDNYNEQFF. DNA for the CDR3: TGTGCCTGGAGTTACGACAATTACAATGAGCAGTTCTTC.

This clone is a singleton in its sample. This chain joins TRBV19 and TRBJ2-6; possible D gene TRBD2, 6 bases. Germline assignment: CDR1 LNHDA and CDR2 SQIVND (reference sequence). The CDR3 is made up of 15 amino acids. The CDR3 nucleotides are TGTGGCACGCGTACGCGGGACTCTGGGGCCAACGTCCTGACTTTC. Its protein product is CGTRTRDSGANVLTF.

The chain uses TRBV15 and TRBJ2-3, with D perhaps matching TRBD2 (6 bases). The CDR3 has 16 residues. V lost 3 bases, J lost 2 bases, and 15 bases lay in between. Germline CDR1 is LNHNV and CDR2 is YYDKDF (reference sequence). The CDR3 protein is CATSRSRDSHTDTQYF. In DNA form, the CDR3 reads TGTGCCACCAGCAGGTCCCGGGACTCTCACACAGATACGCAGTATTTT.

J is TRBJ2-7 and V is TRBV2, with TRBD1 matching 9 bases. From germline, CDR1 is SNHLY and CDR2 FYNNEI. Unmatched junction bases numbered 5, after V lost 8 bases and J lost 3 bases. The CDR3 spans 13 residues. As DNA, the CDR3 is TGTGCCAGCCGGGACAGGGATATCTACGAGCAGTACTTC. It yields the protein CASRDRDIYEQYF.

J is TRBJ2-5 and V is TRBV4-2; TRBD2 aligns across 7 bases. Per germline, CDR1 LGHNA and CDR2 YNFKEQ. V dropped 0 bases and J dropped 2; count of bases not matched to a gene: 6. This CDR3 is built from 16 residues. Here the CDR3 DNA reads TGTGCCAGCAGCCAAGAAGCGGGCGGGGGACAAGAGACCCAGTACTTC. Protein: CASSQEAGGGQETQYF.